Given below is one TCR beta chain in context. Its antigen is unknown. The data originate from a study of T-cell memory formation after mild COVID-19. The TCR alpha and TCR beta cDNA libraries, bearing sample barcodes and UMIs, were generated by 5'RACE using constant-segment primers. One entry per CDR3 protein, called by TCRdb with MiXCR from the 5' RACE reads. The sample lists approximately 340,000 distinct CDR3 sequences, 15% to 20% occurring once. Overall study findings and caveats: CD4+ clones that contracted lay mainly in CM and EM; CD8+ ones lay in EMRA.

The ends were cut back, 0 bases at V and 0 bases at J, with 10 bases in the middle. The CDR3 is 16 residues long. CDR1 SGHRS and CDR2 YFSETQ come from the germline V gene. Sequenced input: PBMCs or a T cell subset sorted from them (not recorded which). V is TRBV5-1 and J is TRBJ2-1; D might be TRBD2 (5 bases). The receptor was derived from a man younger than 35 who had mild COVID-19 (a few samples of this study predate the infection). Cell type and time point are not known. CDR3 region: CASSLATGSSYNEQFF. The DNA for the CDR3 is TGCGCCAGCAGCTTGGCCACGGGGAGCTCCTACAATGAGCAGTTCTTC.